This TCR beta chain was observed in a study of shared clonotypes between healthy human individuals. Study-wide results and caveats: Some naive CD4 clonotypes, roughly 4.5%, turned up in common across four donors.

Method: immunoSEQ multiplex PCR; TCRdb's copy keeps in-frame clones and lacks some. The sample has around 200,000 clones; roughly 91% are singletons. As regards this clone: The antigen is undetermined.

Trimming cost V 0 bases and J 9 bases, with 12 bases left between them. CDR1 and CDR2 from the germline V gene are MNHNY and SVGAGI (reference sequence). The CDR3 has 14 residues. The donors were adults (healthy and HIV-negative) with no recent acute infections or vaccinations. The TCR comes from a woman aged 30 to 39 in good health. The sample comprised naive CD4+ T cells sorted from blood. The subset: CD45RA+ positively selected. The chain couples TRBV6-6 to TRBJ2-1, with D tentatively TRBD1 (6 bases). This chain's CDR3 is CASSYSGQYSEQFF. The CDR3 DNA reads TGTGCCAGCAGTTACTCAGGACAGTATAGTGAGCAGTTCTTC.